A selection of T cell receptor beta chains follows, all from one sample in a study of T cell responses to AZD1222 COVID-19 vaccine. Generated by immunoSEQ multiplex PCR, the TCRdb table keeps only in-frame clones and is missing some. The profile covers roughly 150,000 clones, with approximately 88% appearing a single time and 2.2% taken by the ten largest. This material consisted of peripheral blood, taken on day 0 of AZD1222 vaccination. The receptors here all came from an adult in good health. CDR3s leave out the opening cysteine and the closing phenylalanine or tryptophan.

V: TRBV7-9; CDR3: ASGGRGNEQF
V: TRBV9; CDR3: ASSVRDRELGAGANVLT
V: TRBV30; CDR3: AWSVGTGYEQF
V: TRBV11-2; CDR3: ASSLETGGAEAF
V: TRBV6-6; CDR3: ASRPTGGDYNEQF
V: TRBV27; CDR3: ASSTRTSGRANNEQF
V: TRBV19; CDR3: ASKLDTGEAF
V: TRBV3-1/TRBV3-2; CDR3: ASSHTGFRAEAF
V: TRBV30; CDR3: AWSVYQGSYNSPLH
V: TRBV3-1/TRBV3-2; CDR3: ASSQDAESTDTQY
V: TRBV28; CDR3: AGGTGPHEQY
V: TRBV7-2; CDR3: ASSQTRTGSSPLH
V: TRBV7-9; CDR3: ASSLASGFSGNTIY
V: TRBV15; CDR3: ATSRTGGMNLLGSPLH
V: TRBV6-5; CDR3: ASIQGLGNTIY
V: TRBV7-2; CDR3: ASSAGTGNLFDYGYT
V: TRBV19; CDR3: ASSTYGLAGGAKNIQY
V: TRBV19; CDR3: ASSLLGTGSEQY
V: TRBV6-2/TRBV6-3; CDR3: ASSYWGMDEQF
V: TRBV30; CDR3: AWSGGDNQPQH
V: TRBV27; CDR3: ASSFGRGRSDTQY
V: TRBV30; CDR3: AWSEGTGAYEQY
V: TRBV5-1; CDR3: ASSLGTAGRDEQY
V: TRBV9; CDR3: ASSSSGAGLNGYT
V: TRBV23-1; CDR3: ASSQSEAGTTGYT
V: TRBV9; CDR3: ASSVGQDYSGDEQF
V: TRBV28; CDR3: ASSLVGTGVNYGYT
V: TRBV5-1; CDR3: ASSLGGVLNTEAF
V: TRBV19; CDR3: ASSIGSAYSNQPQH
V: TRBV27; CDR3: ASSPISPRDPYNEQF
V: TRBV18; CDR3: ASSLDRSSYEQY
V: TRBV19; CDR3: ASSLTATNEKLF
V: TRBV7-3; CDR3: ASRVSGGANNEQF
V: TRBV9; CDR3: ASSAQNTGELF
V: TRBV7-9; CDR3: ASSSVERDLYNEQF
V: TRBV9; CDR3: ASSVTGGAGNEQF
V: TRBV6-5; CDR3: ASLWGAIGDTEAF
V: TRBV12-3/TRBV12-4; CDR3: ASRPTGTHEQF
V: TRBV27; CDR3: ASRVWDRGRIANTGELF
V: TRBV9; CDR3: ASSGLRTGGTLSEQY
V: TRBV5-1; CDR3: ASSLAQGPYEQY